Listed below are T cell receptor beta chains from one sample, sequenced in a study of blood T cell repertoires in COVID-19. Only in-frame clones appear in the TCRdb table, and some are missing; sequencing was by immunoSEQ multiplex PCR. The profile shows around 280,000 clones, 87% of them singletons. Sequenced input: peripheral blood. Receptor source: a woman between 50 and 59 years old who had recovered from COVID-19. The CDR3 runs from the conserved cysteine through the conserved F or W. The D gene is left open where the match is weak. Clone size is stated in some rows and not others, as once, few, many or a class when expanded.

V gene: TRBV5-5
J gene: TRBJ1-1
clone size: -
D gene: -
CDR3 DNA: TGTGCCAGCAGCCCCGGGGGGCAAACGGGGACTGAAGCTTTCTTT
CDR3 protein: CASSPGGQTGTEAFF

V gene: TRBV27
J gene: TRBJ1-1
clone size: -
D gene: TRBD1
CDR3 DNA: TGTGCCAGCACCTTTCGCCAGGGGGCCCTGAACACTGAAGCTTTCTTT
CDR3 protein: CASTFRQGALNTEAFF

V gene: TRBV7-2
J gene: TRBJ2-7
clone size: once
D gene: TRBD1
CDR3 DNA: TGTGCCAGCAGCTCAACCGTACAGGGGTTCACCTACGAGCAGTACTTC
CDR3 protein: CASSSTVQGFTYEQYF

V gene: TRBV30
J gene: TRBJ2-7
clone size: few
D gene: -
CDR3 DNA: TGTGCCTGGAGTGTTCCGGGGTTATACGAGCAGTACTTC
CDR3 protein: CAWSVPGLYEQYF

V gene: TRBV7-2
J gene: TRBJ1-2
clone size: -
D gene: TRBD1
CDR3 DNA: TGTGCCAGCAGCTTAGGACAGGGGACCTATGGCTACACCTTC
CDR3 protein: CASSLGQGTYGYTF

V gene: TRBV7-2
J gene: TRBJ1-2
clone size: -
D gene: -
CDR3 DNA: TGTGCCAGCAGCCTGAATAGGGGCTATGGCTACACCTTC
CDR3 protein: CASSLNRGYGYTF

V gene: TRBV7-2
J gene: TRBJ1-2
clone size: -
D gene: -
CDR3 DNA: TGTGCCAGCAGCTCATCGGGGATTGACTATGGCTACACCTTC
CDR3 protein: CASSSSGIDYGYTF

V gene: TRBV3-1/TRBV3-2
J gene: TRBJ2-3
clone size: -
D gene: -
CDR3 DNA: TGTGCCAGCAGCCAAGATATGAGTAGCGGACATACGCAGTATTTT
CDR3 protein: CASSQDMSSGHTQYF

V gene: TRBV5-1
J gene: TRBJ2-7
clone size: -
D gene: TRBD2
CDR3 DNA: TGCGCCAGCAGCTCCGACCTTAGCGGGTTAAACTACGAGCAGTACTTC
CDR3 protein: CASSSDLSGLNYEQYF

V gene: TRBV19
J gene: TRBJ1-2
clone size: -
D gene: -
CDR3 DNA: TGTGCCAGTCTCCCCGGGGGAGCCAACTATGGCTACACCTTC
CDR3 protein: CASLPGGANYGYTF

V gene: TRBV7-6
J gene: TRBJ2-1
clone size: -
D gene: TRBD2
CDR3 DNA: TGTGCCAGCAGCTTAGTGCTCGACGGGGGGGTGTCCAATGAGCAGTTCTTC
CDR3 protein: CASSLVLDGGVSNEQFF

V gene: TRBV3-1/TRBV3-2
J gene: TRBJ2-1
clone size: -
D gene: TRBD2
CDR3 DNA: TGTGCCAGCAGCCAAGATGTTAGACTAGCGGGAGTGGGGAGCTCCTACAATGAGCAGTTCTTC
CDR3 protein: CASSQDVRLAGVGSSYNEQFF

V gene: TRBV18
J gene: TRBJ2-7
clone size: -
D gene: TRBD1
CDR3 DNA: TGTGCCAGCTCCTCGGAGACAGGGGGAATGTACGAGCAGTACTTC
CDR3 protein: CASSSETGGMYEQYF

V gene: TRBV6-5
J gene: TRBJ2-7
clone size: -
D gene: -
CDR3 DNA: TGTGCCAGCAGGGGGCCCGGCTATCTCTACGAGCGGTACTTC
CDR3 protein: CASRGPGYLYERYF

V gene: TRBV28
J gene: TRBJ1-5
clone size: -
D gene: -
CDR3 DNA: TGTGCCAGCAGTATCCAACCCCGAGGTTGGGTGGATCAGCCCCAGCATTTT
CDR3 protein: CASSIQPRGWVDQPQHF

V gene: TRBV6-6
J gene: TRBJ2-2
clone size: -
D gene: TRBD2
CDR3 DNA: TGTGCCAGCAGTCCCTATACTAGCGGGGGGGCCCCGAACACCGGGGAGCTGTTTTTT
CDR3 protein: CASSPYTSGGAPNTGELFF

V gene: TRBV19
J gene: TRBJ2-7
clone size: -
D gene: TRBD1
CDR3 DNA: TGTGCCAGTAGTAGACAGGGGCTTCCCTACGAGCAGTACTTC
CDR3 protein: CASSRQGLPYEQYF

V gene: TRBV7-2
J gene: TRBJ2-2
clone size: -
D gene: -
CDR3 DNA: TGTGCCAGCAGCACAGGGACCCCCTGGACCGGGGAGCTGTTTTTT
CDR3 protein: CASSTGTPWTGELFF

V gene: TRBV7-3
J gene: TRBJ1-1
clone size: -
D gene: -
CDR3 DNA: TGTGCCAGCAGCTTAATCGGTACAGGGTCGGCGCACACTGAAGCTTTCTTT
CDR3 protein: CASSLIGTGSAHTEAFF

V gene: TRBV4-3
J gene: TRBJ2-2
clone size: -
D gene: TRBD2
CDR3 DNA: TGCGCCAGCAGCCCCAAAGGGACTAGTCGGGACACCGGGGAGCTGTTTTTT
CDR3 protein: CASSPKGTSRDTGELFF

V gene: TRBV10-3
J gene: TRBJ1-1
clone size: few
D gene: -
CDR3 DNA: TGTGCCATCTCCCGATTTGGGGGCCCCGAAGCTTTCTTT
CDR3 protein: CAISRFGGPEAFF

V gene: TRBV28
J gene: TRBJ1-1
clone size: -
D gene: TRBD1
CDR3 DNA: TGTGCCAGCAGTCCCCTCCGGACAGGATTTAAAACTGAAGCTTTCTTT
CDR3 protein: CASSPLRTGFKTEAFF

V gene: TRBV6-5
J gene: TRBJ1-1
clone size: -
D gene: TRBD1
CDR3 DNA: TGTGCCAGCAGTTTACAGGGGTTGTTGACTGAAGCTTTCTTT
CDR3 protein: CASSLQGLLTEAFF

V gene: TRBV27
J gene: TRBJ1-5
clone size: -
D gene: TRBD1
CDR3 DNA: TGTGCCAGCAGTCCTGGGACAGGATGGAATCAGCCCCAGCATTTT
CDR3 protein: CASSPGTGWNQPQHF

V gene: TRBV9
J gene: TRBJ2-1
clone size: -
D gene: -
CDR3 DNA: TGTGCCAGCAGCGTACAGGACTTTTTCAATGAGCAGTTCTTC
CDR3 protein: CASSVQDFFNEQFF

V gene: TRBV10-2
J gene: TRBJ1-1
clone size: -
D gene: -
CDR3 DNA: TGCGCCAGCAGTCAAGGGGCTGGTGAAGCTTTCTTT
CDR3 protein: CASSQGAGEAFF

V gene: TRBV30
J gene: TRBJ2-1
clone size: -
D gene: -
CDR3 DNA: TGTGCCTGGAGGGGACTCGGCAATGAGCAGTTCTTC
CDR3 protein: CAWRGLGNEQFF